These 9 T cell receptor beta chains share one sample of origin, sequenced in a study of CD8+CD57+ T cells in acquired aplastic anemia. Genomic DNA was employed as the template in profiling TCR beta VDJ and CDR3. TCRdb redid the calling of the reads with MiXCR, one entry per CDR3 protein. The sample holds 200,000 to 250,000 distinct CDR3 sequences; approximately 60% are singletons and the top ten take less than 30%. Material for sequencing was sorted CD4+, CD8+, or CD8+CD57+ T cells (not recorded which) from PBMCs. The receptors here all came from a human donor in good health.

The chain combines TRBV6-2 or TRBV6-3 with TRBJ2-1, with 11 bases matching TRBD2. The V segment lost 7 bases and the J segment 9 bases; nucleotides outside the gene matches: 11. Germline V CDR1 and CDR2: MNHEY, SVGEGT. This CDR3 contains 15 residues. The DNA for the CDR3 is TGTGCCAGCAATAACTTAGCGGGGGGGCAGGGTGAGCAGTTCTTC. Its protein product is CASNNLAGGQGEQFF.

Regarding this clonotype: The germline gene is not matched at one end of the junction; a read error may be the cause. The chain couples TRBV9 to TRBJ2-1, with D perhaps matching TRBD2 (7 bases). Germline V gene data show CDR1 as SGDLS and CDR2 as YYNGEE. CDR3 length: 15 residues. CDR3 in amino acids: CASSVAGGPYNEQSF. Here the CDR3 DNA reads TGTGCCAGCAGCGTAGCCGGGGGGCCCTACAATGAGCAGTCCTTC.

The chain joins TRBV7-9 to TRBJ1-5; perhaps TRBD1 as D (6 bases). This CDR3 comprises 17 residues. The V gene lost 1 base and the J gene lost 4 bases, with 17 bases spanning the gap. From germline, CDR1 is SEHNR and CDR2 FQNEAQ (reference sequence). The CDR3 loop is CASSLGSLQGRNQPQHF. CDR3 sequence (DNA): TGTGCCAGCAGCTTAGGATCCTTACAGGGTCGTAATCAGCCCCAGCATTTT. Complete variable domain (other parts from reference TRBV7-9 and TRBJ1-5): DTGVSQNPRHKITKRGQNVTFRCDPISEHNRLYWYRQTLGQGPEFLTYFQNEAQLEKSRLLSDRFSAERPKGSFSTLEIQRTEQGDSAMYLCASSLGSLQGRNQPQHFGDGTRLSIL.

The V gene is TRBV7-2, the J gene TRBJ2-7, with a possible D match to TRBD1 (6 bases). Germline V CDR1 and CDR2: SGHTA, FQGNSA. This CDR3 spans 14 amino acids. Trimming left V 5 bases short and J 6 bases short, with 17 bases between. The CDR3 DNA reads as TGTGCCAGCAGCCCCCCGGCAGGGGAAGGCGAGCAGTACTTC. As protein: CASSPPAGEGEQYF.

This clonotype has a count of ten or more. The rearrangement joins TRBV7-9 to TRBJ2-7, with D possibly matching TRBD1 (8 bases). Germline lookup yields CDR1 SEHNR and CDR2 FQNEAQ (reference sequence). The CDR3 length is 15 residues. V lost 1 base and J 3 bases, leaving 13 bases between the germline ends. CDR3 amino acids: CASSLVQGGVYEQYF. The CDR3 DNA reads as TGTGCCAGCAGCTTAGTACAGGGGGGGGTCTACGAGCAGTACTTC.

The chain combines TRBV7-2 with TRBJ2-2, with TRBD2 as a possible D gene (6 bases). This CDR3 region has 16 residues. The V and J ends lost 5 bases and 5 bases respectively, with 18 bases between them. Germline V CDR1 and CDR2: SGHTA, FQGNSA. The DNA for the CDR3 is TGTGCCAGCAGCCCACTCGGGGCGGCGGGAACCGGGGAGCTGTTTTTT. It encodes CASSPLGAAGTGELFF.

This clonotype turned up a few times. This rearrangement joins TRBV15 to TRBJ2-7, with 8 bases fitting TRBD2. J was trimmed by 3 bases and V by 1 base; bases with no gene match: 8. Germline CDR1 is LNHNV and CDR2 is YYDKDF (reference sequence). This CDR3 has 16 amino acids. The CDR3 loop reads CATSRGTTSGIYEQYF. The CDR3 DNA reads as TGTGCCACCAGCAGAGGGACCACTAGCGGAATCTACGAGCAGTACTTC.

The gene calls are TRBV2 and TRBJ1-2; possible D gene TRBD1, 5 bases. Trimming cost V 8 bases and J 4 bases, with 17 bases left between them. This CDR3 has 14 residues. Germline V gene lookup returns CDR1 SNHLY and CDR2 FYNNEI. The CDR3 coding sequence is TGTGCCAGCCTCCTCGAGGGGATAGGCTATGGCTACACCTTC. It specifies CASLLEGIGYGYTF.

The rearrangement joins TRBV19 to TRBJ1-2; 7 nucleotides line up with TRBD1. This CDR3 has 16 residues. Germline V gives CDR1 LNHDA, CDR2 SQIVND (reference sequence). Losses at the gene ends were 3 bases for V and 7 bases for J; bases not matched to a gene: 14. The DNA of the CDR3 is TGTGCCAGTAGTATCTCCCAACGACAGGGCGGTGGTGGCTACACCTTC. Amino acids: CASSISQRQGGGGYTF.